The 18 T cell receptor beta chains in this list originate from one sample, sequenced in a study of OX40 agonist ivuxolimab in advanced cancers. Profiled with immunoSEQ multiplex PCR; TCRdb holds only in-frame clones, not every one. This table has approximately 60,000 clones, over 65% appearing once. The material sequenced was CD4+ or CD8+ T cells sorted from blood, taken in a trial of the OX40 agonist ivuxolimab. The receptors shown here come from an adult with an advanced solid tumor such as melanoma, head and neck, liver or kidney cancer.

The V call is TRBV5-6, the J call TRBJ1-4; the match to TRBD1 covers 9 bases. The germline V gene has CDR1 SGHDT and CDR2 YYEEEE. Unmatched junction bases numbered 5, after V lost 1 base and J lost 4 bases. The CDR3 length is 16 residues. CDR3 in amino acids: CASSLSTGGFNEKLFF. The CDR3 DNA reads as TGTGCCAGCAGCTTGTCGACAGGGGGTTTTAATGAAAAACTGTTTTTT.

This chain links TRBV18 with TRBJ2-5, with TRBD2 identical over 11 bases. Germline CDR1 KGHSH, CDR2 LQKENI. J was trimmed by 4 bases and V by 0 bases; bases with no gene match: 4. The CDR3 consists of 16 residues. The CDR3 loop is CASSPPLAGAVETQYF. The CDR3 nucleotides read TGTGCCAGCTCACCACCACTAGCGGGGGCGGTAGAGACCCAGTACTTC.

J is TRBJ1-2 and V is TRBV5-1; D remains unclear. The CDR3 is 13 residues long. V was clipped by 0 bases and J by 7 bases, with 10 bases between them. Per the germline V gene, CDR1 is SGHRS and CDR2 is YFSETQ. The CDR3 protein is CASSLATSAGYTF. The CDR3 DNA follows: TGCGCCAGCAGCTTGGCGACATCGGCTGGCTACACCTTC. Variable domain in full (rest from reference TRBV5-1 and TRBJ1-2): KAGVTQTPRYLIKTRGQQVTLSCSPISGHRSVSWYQQTPGQGLQFLFEYFSETQRNKGNFPGRFSGRQFSNSRSEMNVSTLELGDSALYLCASSLATSAGYTFGSGTRLTVV.

The rearrangement links TRBV11-3 to TRBJ1-1; the D is unclear. V was pared by 2 bases and J by 0 bases, with 7 bases between. The V gene's germline CDR1 is SGHNT and CDR2 YENEEA. CDR3 length: 14 residues. CDR3 bases: TGTGCCAGCAGCTTAATGGTAATGAACACTGAAGCTTTCTTT. Protein product: CASSLMVMNTEAFF.

The V call is TRBV29-1, the J call TRBJ2-7, with 8 bases fitting TRBD1. Germline CDR1 reads SQVTM; CDR2 reads ANQGSEA. CDR3 size: 12 residues. Trimming cost V 7 bases and J 2 bases; bases outside gene matches: 4. The CDR3 DNA follows: TGCAGCGCTCGGACAGGGACCTACGAGCAGTACTTC. Translation gives CSARTGTYEQYF.

The chain carries TRBV28 and TRBJ2-7, with a weak D call TRBD1 (5 bases). From germline, CDR1 is MDHEN and CDR2 SYDVKM. Trimming removed 1 base from V and 6 bases from J, with 13 bases in between. CDR3 length: 14 residues. CDR3: CASSLSGPSAEQYF. CDR3 DNA: TGTGCCAGCAGTTTATCAGGGCCCTCCGCCGAGCAGTACTTC.

As concerns this clone: Other DNA sequences of this sample code for an identical CDR3. The chain links TRBV2 to TRBJ2-3; D unresolved. The V end was cut by 7 bases, the J end by 0 bases, with 8 bases between. The CDR3 sequence is 13 residues long. Germline CDR1 reads SNHLY; CDR2 reads FYNNEI. CDR3 loop: CASKGSSTDTQYF. CDR3 bases: TGTGCCAGCAAGGGCTCTAGCACAGATACGCAGTATTTT.

The chain couples TRBV9 to TRBJ2-7; 7 nucleotides align to TRBD1. This CDR3 is 15 amino acids long. The germline V gene has CDR1 SGDLS and CDR2 YYNGEE. V gave up 3 bases and J gave up 4 bases; unmatched junction bases: 10. The CDR3 nucleotides read TGTGCCAGCAGCGGATCCGCAGGGGGTCTTTACGAGCAGTACTTC. Its translation: CASSGSAGGLYEQYF. The full variable domain, its missing parts supplied by reference TRBV9 and TRBJ2-7, is DSGVTQTPKHLITATGQRVTLRCSPRSGDLSVYWYQQSLDQGLQFLIQYYNGEERAKGNILERFSAQQFPDLHSELNLSSLELGDSALYFCASSGSAGGLYEQYFGPGTRLTVT.

The V call is TRBV4-1, the J call TRBJ2-3, with TRBD2 matching over 7 bases. CDR1 and CDR2 (germline): MGHRA, YSYEKL. V lost 4 bases and J lost 4; bases outside the gene matches: 11. This CDR3 is 16 amino acids long. The CDR3 DNA is TGCGCCAGCAGCCGGTGGGGGGGTAGCCCGGCAGATACGCAGTATTTT. It translates to CASSRWGGSPADTQYF.

Only one count was recorded for this clone. J is TRBJ1-6 and V is TRBV6-5, with 7 bases lining up with TRBD1. There are 14 residues in the CDR3. Germline V gene data show CDR1 as MNHEY and CDR2 as SVGAGI. The trim removed 6 bases at V and 9 bases at J, leaving 8 bases unmatched. Here the CDR3 reads CASRTGVEASPLHF. For the CDR3, the DNA is TGTGCCAGCAGAACAGGGGTAGAGGCTTCACCCCTCCACTTT.

J is TRBJ1-5 and V is TRBV5-1, with D perhaps TRBD1 (5 bases). Germline V gives CDR1 SGHRS, CDR2 YFSETQ. Trimming left V 3 bases short and J 0 bases short, with 10 bases between. This CDR3 region has 15 residues. CDR3 loop: CASSWDGNSNQPQHF. Here the CDR3 DNA reads TGCGCCAGCAGCTGGGACGGAAATAGCAATCAGCCCCAGCATTTT.

The DNA for the CDR3 is TGTGCCAGCAGTTCGGGACAGGGGTCCCACGAGCAGTACTTC. Its translation: CASSSGQGSHEQYF. The V gene is TRBV27, the J gene TRBJ2-7; TRBD1 aligns across 10 bases. V was clipped by 4 bases and J by 5 bases; unmatched bases: 5. The germline V gene encodes CDR1 MNHEY and CDR2 SMNVEV (reference sequence). The CDR3 consists of 14 residues.

This clone occurred a few times. This chain joins TRBV7-2 and TRBJ1-3; D is undetermined. This CDR3 has 12 amino acids. V lost 8 bases, J lost 4 bases, and 9 bases lay in between. Germline lookup yields CDR1 SGHTA and CDR2 FQGNSA. The CDR3, as DNA: TGTGCCAGCTCCAATTCCGGAAACACCATATATTTT. This translates into CASSNSGNTIYF.

The V and J genes are TRBV7-3 and TRBJ2-7; D gene ambiguous. CDR3 length equals 12 residues. Germline V lookup: CDR1 SGHTA, CDR2 FQGTGA. Trimming stripped 4 bases from V and 2 bases from J, with 6 bases between. The CDR3 DNA reads TGTGCCAGCAGCTCGCACACCTACGAGCAGTACTTC. It codes for CASSSHTYEQYF.

The chain recombines TRBV18 with TRBJ2-3; the match to TRBD1 covers 7 bases. Trimming removed 6 bases from V and 4 bases from J; junction bases left unmatched: 19. There are 18 residues in the CDR3. CDR1 KGHSH and CDR2 LQKENI come from the germline V gene. CDR3 sequence: CASSPTGAHAAWADTQYF. The CDR3 DNA sequence: TGTGCCAGCTCGCCTACAGGGGCCCACGCCGCCTGGGCAGATACGCAGTATTTT.

This chain links TRBV20-1 with TRBJ2-5; D remains ambiguous. The CDR3 is 11 amino acids. Germline lookup yields CDR1 DFQATT and CDR2 SNEGSKA (reference sequence). The CDR3 here is CRCLLGETQYF. For the CDR3, the DNA is TGCAGATGTCTTTTGGGGGAGACCCAGTACTTC.

The CDR3 DNA is TGCAGCGTCCAGGGACTAGCGGTTAACACGCAGTATTTT. Amino acids: CSVQGLAVNTQYF. V usage is TRBV29-1 and J usage is TRBJ2-3; 11 positions match TRBD2. Germline CDR1 and CDR2: SQVTM and ANQGSEA. This CDR3 region has 13 residues. Trimming removed 6 bases from V and 9 bases from J; junction bases left unmatched: 8.

The rearrangement links TRBV7-2 to TRBJ2-7; D may be TRBD1 (6 bases). There are 17 residues in the CDR3. The V and J ends lost 4 bases and 0 bases respectively, with 19 bases between them. CDR1 SGHTA and CDR2 FQGNSA come from the germline V gene. CDR3 nucleotides: TGTGCCAGCAGCTATCCAGCACAGGGAACGCCCTCCTACGAGCAGTACTTC. This sequence encodes CASSYPAQGTPSYEQYF.